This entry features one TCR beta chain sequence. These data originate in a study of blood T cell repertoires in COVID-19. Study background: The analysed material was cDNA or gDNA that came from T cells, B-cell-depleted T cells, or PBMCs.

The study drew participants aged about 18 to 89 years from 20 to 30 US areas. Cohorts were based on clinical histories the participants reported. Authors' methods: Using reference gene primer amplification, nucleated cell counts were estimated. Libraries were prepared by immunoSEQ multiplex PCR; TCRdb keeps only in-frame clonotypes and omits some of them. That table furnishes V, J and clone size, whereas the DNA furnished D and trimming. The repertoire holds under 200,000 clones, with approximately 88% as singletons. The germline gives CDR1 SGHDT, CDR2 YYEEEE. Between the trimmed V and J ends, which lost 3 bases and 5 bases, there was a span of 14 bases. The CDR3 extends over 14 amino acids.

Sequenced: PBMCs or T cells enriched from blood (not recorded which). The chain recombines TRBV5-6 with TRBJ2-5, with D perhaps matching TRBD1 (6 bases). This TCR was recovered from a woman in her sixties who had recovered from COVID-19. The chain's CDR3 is CASSYQSRGETQYF. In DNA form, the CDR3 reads TGTGCCAGCAGCTATCAGAGCAGGGGCGAGACCCAGTACTTC.